The 18 T cell receptor beta chains in this list originate from one sample, sequenced in a study of OX40 agonist ivuxolimab in advanced cancers. The data were produced by immunoSEQ multiplex PCR, yet TCRdb's version contains in-frame clones alone and is incomplete. The sample shows 20,000 to 30,000 clones, roughly 79% of them seen only once. The sample in question was CD4+ or CD8+ T cells sorted from blood, obtained in a trial of the OX40 agonist ivuxolimab. Receptors originate from an adult with an advanced solid tumor such as melanoma, head and neck, liver or kidney cancer.

The chain recombines TRBV7-8 with TRBJ1-2; D is ambiguous. The CDR3 is made up of 17 amino acids. Trimming took off 1 base at V and 0 bases at J, with 15 bases between the two ends. CDR1 SGHVS and CDR2 FQNEAQ come from the germline V gene. In DNA, the CDR3 is TGTGCCAGCAGCTTAGAATTCTACGGTGAAACTAACTATGGCTACACCTTC. Its protein is CASSLEFYGETNYGYTF.

This clone came up once. This sequence joins TRBV6-5 and TRBJ2-7; 7 positions match TRBD2. Germline CDR1 reads MNHEY; CDR2 reads SVGAGI. V shed 2 bases and J 2 bases; nucleotides not matched to a gene: 6. This CDR3 contains 15 residues. The CDR3 coding sequence is TGTGCCAGCAGTTACCGCGGGCTAGCGGCCTACGAGCAGTACTTC. This translates into CASSYRGLAAYEQYF.

This rearrangement joins TRBV5-4 to TRBJ2-3; no clear D gene. CDR1 SGHNT and CDR2 YYREEE come from the germline V gene (reference sequence). V was shortened by 4 bases and J by 0 bases, with 3 bases between the two germline ends. The CDR3 contains 12 residues. CDR3 sequence reads: CASSPSTDTQYF. In DNA, the CDR3 is TGTGCCAGCAGCCCAAGCACAGATACGCAGTATTTT.

The rearrangement uses TRBV28 and TRBJ1-2; no clear D. Looked up from germline, CDR1 is MDHEN and CDR2 is SYDVKM. Trimming left V 3 bases short and J 4 bases short, with 12 bases between. The CDR3 runs 14 residues. This chain's CDR3 is CASSLGLAVYGYTF. The CDR3 DNA reads TGTGCCAGCAGTTTGGGGTTGGCGGTCTATGGCTACACCTTC.

The chain has TRBV14 and TRBJ1-2; D is perhaps TRBD1 (5 bases). CDR1 and CDR2 from the germline V gene are SGHDN and FVKESK. This CDR3 is 15 amino acids long. The V end was cut by 3 bases, the J end by 7 bases, with 18 bases between. This CDR3 is CASSQDGGARGGYTF. The DNA for the CDR3 is TGTGCCAGCAGCCAGGATGGAGGGGCGCGGGGTGGCTACACCTTC.

Here the CDR3 reads CASSLRLGNTEAFF. The CDR3 bases are TGTGCCAGCAGCCTCAGGTTGGGGAACACTGAAGCTTTCTTT. J is TRBJ1-1 and V is TRBV7-6; D not resolved. There are 14 residues in the CDR3. Trimming removed 5 bases from V and 1 base from J, with 11 bases in between. Germline loops: CDR1 SGHVS, CDR2 FNYEAQ.

The chain couples TRBV10-3 to TRBJ2-2; the D gene could be TRBD1 or TRBD2 (6 bases each). Germline-derived CDR1 and CDR2 are ENHRY and SYGVKD. The CDR3 runs 14 residues. The V and J ends lost 0 bases and 6 bases respectively, with 8 bases between them. CDR3 in amino acids: CAISESGGPGELFF. CDR3 nucleotide sequence: TGTGCCATCAGTGAGTCTGGGGGGCCCGGGGAGCTGTTTTTT.

The chain joins TRBV5-6 to TRBJ1-6; 7 positions agree with TRBD1. Germline trimming cut 2 bases from V and 5 bases from J; bases unmatched to any gene: 4. There are 15 residues in the CDR3. The germline V gene encodes CDR1 SGHDT and CDR2 YYEEEE. The CDR3 loop reads CASSFGQANNSPLHF. The CDR3 nucleotides read TGTGCCAGCAGCTTCGGACAGGCAAATAATTCACCCCTCCACTTT.

The chain employs TRBV5-1 and TRBJ2-7; a possible D gene is TRBD2 (6 bases). V shed 0 bases and J shed 0 bases, with 7 bases lying between them. Germline V CDR1 and CDR2: SGHRS, YFSETQ. The CDR3 is 14 residues long. The CDR3 bases are TGCGCCAGCAGCTTGGCCGGGAGCTCCTACGAGCAGTACTTC. This translates into CASSLAGSSYEQYF.

This clone was recorded only once. The V call is TRBV29-1, the J call TRBJ2-7; TRBD1 is a possible D gene (5 bases). The CDR3 covers 11 residues. Germline values: CDR1 SQVTM, CDR2 ANQGSEA. The V end lost 7 bases, the J end lost 5 bases, and 12 bases lay between the germline ends. The CDR3 sequence: CSGTRANEQYF. As DNA, the CDR3 is TGCAGCGGGACACGAGCAAACGAGCAGTACTTC.

This chain joins TRBV7-7 and TRBJ2-1; 8 bases fit TRBD2. The junction had 6 bases not matched to a gene; V was cut back by 5 bases and J by 6 bases. The CDR3 is made up of 14 amino acids. Germline values: CDR1 SSHAT, CDR2 FNYEAQ (reference sequence). This chain's CDR3 is CASSQSGGLNEQFF. The CDR3 DNA reads TGTGCCAGCAGCCAGAGCGGGGGCCTCAATGAGCAGTTCTTC.

This clone ranks as large. The genes are TRBV5-6 and TRBJ2-1; no firm D call. Germline V gives CDR1 SGHDT, CDR2 YYEEEE. This CDR3 is built from 15 residues. The ends were cut back, 4 bases at V and 4 bases at J, with 15 bases in the middle. In nucleotides, the CDR3 is TGTGCCAGCAGCCCCTGGGTAGTTACTTACAATGAGCAGTTCTTC. This translates into CASSPWVVTYNEQFF.

The genes are TRBV6-1 and TRBJ2-7; 8 bases line up with TRBD1. Germline V gives CDR1 MNHNS, CDR2 SASEGT. Unmatched junction bases numbered 10, after V lost 5 bases and J lost 4 bases. This CDR3 region has 15 residues. The CDR3: CASSLLNRGMYEQYF. The CDR3 coding sequence is TGTGCCAGCAGTTTACTGAACAGGGGGATGTACGAGCAGTACTTC.

CDR3 sequence reads: CASSLAGTGEYSPLHF. CDR3 nucleotide sequence: TGCGCCAGCAGCTTGGCCGGGACAGGGGAATACTCACCCCTCCACTTT. The rearrangement uses TRBV5-1 and TRBJ1-6, with TRBD1 matching 10 bases. With 0 bases clipped from V and 10 bases from J, the junction kept 7 bases outside the gene matches. This CDR3 region has 16 residues. Germline V gene sequence: CDR1 SGHRS, CDR2 YFSETQ.

The chain uses TRBV19 and TRBJ2-3, with D hard to call. This CDR3 is built from 12 residues. Germline V lookup: CDR1 LNHDA, CDR2 SQIVND (reference sequence). V was shortened by 6 bases and J by 3 bases, with 7 bases between the two germline ends. The CDR3 DNA reads TGTGCCAGTAGAATGGAAACAGATACGCAGTATTTT. Translated: CASRMETDTQYF.

The chain employs TRBV30 and TRBJ1-2; the match to TRBD1 covers 10 bases. Losses at the gene ends were 5 bases for V and 1 base for J; bases not matched to a gene: 4. The CDR3 is 14 residues long. The germline V gene has CDR1 GTSNPN and CDR2 SVGIG (reference sequence). The CDR3 loop is CAWGRTGGNYGYTF. In DNA, the CDR3 is TGTGCCTGGGGAAGGACAGGGGGTAACTATGGCTACACCTTC. The full variable domain, completed using reference TRBV30 and TRBJ1-2, is SQTIHQWPATLVQPVGSPLSLECTVEGTSNPNLYWYRQAAGRGLQLLFYSVGIGQISSEVPQNLSASRPQDRQFILSSKKLLLSDSGFYLCAWGRTGGNYGYTFGSGTRLTVV.

The V gene is TRBV9, the J gene TRBJ2-7, with 10 bases fitting TRBD2. V trimming: 3 bases; J trimming: 2 bases; junction bases outside the gene matches: 2. The CDR3 contains 14 residues. Germline values: CDR1 SGDLS, CDR2 YYNGEE. The CDR3 sequence: CASSASGGAYEQYF. The CDR3 DNA reads TGTGCCAGCAGCGCCAGCGGGGGGGCCTACGAGCAGTACTTC.

This clone was observed once. J is TRBJ1-1 and V is TRBV5-4; TRBD1 matches at 7 bases. This CDR3 contains 14 residues. Germline V gene data show CDR1 as SGHNT and CDR2 as YYREEE (reference sequence). With 4 bases clipped from V and 5 bases from J, the junction kept 8 bases outside the gene matches. CDR3 DNA sequence: TGTGCCAGCAGCCCAGGACAGGATAGTACTGAAGCTTTCTTT. The encoded protein is CASSPGQDSTEAFF.